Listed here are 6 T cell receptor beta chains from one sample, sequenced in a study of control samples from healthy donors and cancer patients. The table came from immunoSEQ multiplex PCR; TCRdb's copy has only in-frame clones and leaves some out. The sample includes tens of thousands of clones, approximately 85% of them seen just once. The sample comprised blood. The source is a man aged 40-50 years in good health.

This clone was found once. The CDR3, as DNA: TGCGCCAGCAGCTTGGCCGGGGACAGTTTTCTCTACGAGCAGTACTTC. Protein sequence: CASSLAGDSFLYEQYF. V is TRBV5-1 and J is TRBJ2-7; TRBD1 matches at 7 bases. J gave up 3 bases and V 0 bases, and 9 bases lay outside the gene matches. The CDR3 covers 16 residues. Germline CDR1 is SGHRS and CDR2 is YFSETQ.

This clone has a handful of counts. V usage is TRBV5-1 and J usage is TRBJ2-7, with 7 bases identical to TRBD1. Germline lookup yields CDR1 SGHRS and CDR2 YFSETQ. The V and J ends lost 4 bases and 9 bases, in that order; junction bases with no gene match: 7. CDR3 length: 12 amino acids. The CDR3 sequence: CASSQDRFGQYF. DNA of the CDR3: TGCGCCAGCAGCCAGGACAGGTTCGGGCAGTACTTC.

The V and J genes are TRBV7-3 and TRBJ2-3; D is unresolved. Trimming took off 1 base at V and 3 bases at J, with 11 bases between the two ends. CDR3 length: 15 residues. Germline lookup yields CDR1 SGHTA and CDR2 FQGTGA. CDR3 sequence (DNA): TGTGCCAGCAGCTTAAACCCTTTGGGGACAGATACGCAGTATTTT. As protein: CASSLNPLGTDTQYF.

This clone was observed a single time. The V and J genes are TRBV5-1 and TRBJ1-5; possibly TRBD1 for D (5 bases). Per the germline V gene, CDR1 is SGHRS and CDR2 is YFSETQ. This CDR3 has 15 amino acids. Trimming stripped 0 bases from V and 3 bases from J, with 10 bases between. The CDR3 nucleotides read TGCGCCAGCAGCTTGGAAACGGGGACCAATCAGCCCCAGCATTTT. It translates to CASSLETGTNQPQHF.

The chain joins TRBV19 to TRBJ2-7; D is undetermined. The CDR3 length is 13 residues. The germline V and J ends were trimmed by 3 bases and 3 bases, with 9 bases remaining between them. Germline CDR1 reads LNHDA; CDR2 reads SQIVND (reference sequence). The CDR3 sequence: CASSILSGYEQYF. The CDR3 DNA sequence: TGTGCCAGTAGTATCCTCAGTGGCTACGAGCAGTACTTC.

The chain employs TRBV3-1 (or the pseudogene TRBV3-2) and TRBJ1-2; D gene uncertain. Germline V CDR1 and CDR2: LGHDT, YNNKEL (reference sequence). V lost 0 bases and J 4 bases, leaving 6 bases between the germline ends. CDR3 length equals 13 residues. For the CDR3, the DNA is TGTGCCAGCAGCCAAGAAGCGGTCTATGGCTACACCTTC. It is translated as CASSQEAVYGYTF.